Following are 7 T cell receptor beta chains from one sample sequenced in a study of STAT3 mutations in large granular lymphocyte leukemia. Study conclusions and caveats: Every T-cell large granular lymphocyte leukemia patient had at least one immunodominant TCR beta clonotype.

Their antigen targets remain unknown. Measured with immunoSEQ multiplex PCR; TCRdb has only the in-frame clones, and not every one. The table has under 5,000 clones, under 55% seen once. What was sequenced was peripheral blood mononuclear cells. The receptors originated from a man in his fifties or sixties with T-cell large granular lymphocyte leukemia. Some clones in this sample may be carry-over from other donors' samples.

This chain connects TRBV18 to TRBJ2-7; D gene uncertain. Trimming cost V 2 bases and J 4 bases, with 6 bases left between them. The CDR3 runs to 12 residues. Germline V gene sequence: CDR1 KGHSH, CDR2 LQKENI. CDR3 sequence reads: CASSPGTYEQYF. CDR3 DNA sequence: TGTGCCAGCTCACCAGGTACTTACGAGCAGTACTTC.

A single count supports this clone. This rearrangement joins TRBV27 to TRBJ2-7; D assignment may be TRBD1 or TRBD2 (5 bases each). Between the trimmed V and J ends, which lost 6 bases and 3 bases, there was a span of 18 bases. Per germline, CDR1 MNHEY and CDR2 SMNVEV (reference sequence). The CDR3 spans 15 residues. The CDR3 loop reads CASSSIPPGRYEQYF. CDR3 bases: TGTGCCAGCAGCTCCATTCCCCCGGGACGCTACGAGCAGTACTTC.

The genes are TRBV5-1 and TRBJ2-5, with 10 bases that match TRBD1. Germline CDR1 SGHRS, CDR2 YFSETQ. There are 15 residues in the CDR3. With V trimmed by 3 bases and J by 5 bases, 7 bases remained unmatched. As DNA, the CDR3 is TGCGCCAGCAGCTCGACAGGGGGCGCATGGGAGACCCAGTACTTC. Its translation is CASSSTGGAWETQYF.

This CDR3 is CACPGTRNEKLFF. CDR3 in DNA: TGTGCCTGCCCCGGGACACGGAATGAAAAACTGTTTTTT. This chain links TRBV30 with TRBJ1-4, with D possibly TRBD1 on 6 matching bases. The germline CDR1 and CDR2 sequences are GTSNPN and SVGIG (reference sequence). The V end was cut by 6 bases, the J end by 5 bases, with 13 bases between. The CDR3 spans 13 residues.

This clone occurred a few times. The V gene is TRBV30, the J gene TRBJ2-5; D is unresolved. Trimming shortened V by 2 bases and J by 4 bases, and 11 bases separated the two germline ends. The CDR3 loop spans 13 amino acids. Germline V gives CDR1 GTSNPN, CDR2 SVGIG (reference sequence). The CDR3 sequence: CAWSLANGETQYF. The CDR3 DNA follows: TGTGCCTGGAGTTTGGCCAACGGAGAGACCCAGTACTTC.

This clone has just a few counts. This chain connects TRBV30 to TRBJ2-5; unclear D gene. The CDR3 contains 11 residues. Germline CDR1 reads GTSNPN; CDR2 reads SVGIG (reference sequence). Between the trimmed V and J ends, which lost 0 bases and 5 bases, there was a span of 4 bases. The CDR3, as DNA: TGTGCCTGGAGTGTAATTGAGACCCAGTACTTC. Encoded protein: CAWSVIETQYF. The complete variable domain, with remaining parts taken from reference TRBV30 and TRBJ2-5, reads SQTIHQWPATLVQPVGSPLSLECTVEGTSNPNLYWYRQAAGRGLQLLFYSVGIGQISSEVPQNLSASRPQDRQFILSSKKLLLSDSGFYLCAWSVIETQYFGPGTRLLVL.

The chain couples TRBV7-9 to TRBJ1-2, with D uncertain. V dropped 5 bases and J dropped 6 bases, with 10 bases sitting between them. Germline CDR1 reads SEHNR; CDR2 reads FQNEAQ (reference sequence). The CDR3 has 12 amino acids. The CDR3 region is CASSAGSDGYTF. The CDR3 region has the DNA TGTGCCAGCAGCGCAGGTTCGGATGGCTACACCTTC.